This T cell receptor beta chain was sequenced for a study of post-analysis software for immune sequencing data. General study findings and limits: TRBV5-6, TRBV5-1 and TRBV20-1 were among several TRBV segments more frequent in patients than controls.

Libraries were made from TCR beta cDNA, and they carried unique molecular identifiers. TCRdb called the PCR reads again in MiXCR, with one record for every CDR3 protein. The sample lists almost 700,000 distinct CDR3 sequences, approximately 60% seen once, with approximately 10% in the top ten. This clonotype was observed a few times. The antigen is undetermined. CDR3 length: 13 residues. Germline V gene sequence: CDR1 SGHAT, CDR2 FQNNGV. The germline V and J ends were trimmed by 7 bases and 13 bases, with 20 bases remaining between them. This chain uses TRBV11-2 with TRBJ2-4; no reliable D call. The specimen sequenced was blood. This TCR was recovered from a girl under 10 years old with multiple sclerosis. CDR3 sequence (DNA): TGTGCCAGCACCCGGACCCCCTCAGAGGAGCAGTACTTC. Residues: CASTRTPSEEQYF.